Following are 22 T cell receptor beta chains from one sample sequenced in a study of technical replicates of blood from a handful of donors. Profiling relied on immunoSEQ multiplex PCR, and the TCRdb table lists in-frame clones only, not all of them. The sample yields tens of thousands of clones, approximately 96% seen once. Sequencing was done on a sample of T cells isolated from PBMCs. All receptors derive from a human donor in good health.

This chain joins TRBV5-1 and TRBJ1-1, with a possible D match to TRBD1 (5 bases). The CDR3 has 13 residues. Trimming cost V 4 bases and J 6 bases, with 13 bases left between them. CDR1 is SGHRS, CDR2 YFSETQ, per germline. CDR3 bases: TGCGCCAGCAGCACCAACTGGGGGGCTGAAGCTTTCTTT. This translates into CASSTNWGAEAFF.

V is TRBV29-1 and J is TRBJ1-1; maybe TRBD1 (5 bases). Trimming took 8 bases from V and 2 from J, leaving 15 bases between them. Germline loops: CDR1 SQVTM, CDR2 ANQGSEA. The CDR3 extends over 13 amino acids. CDR3 sequence: CSINRQPNTEAFF. The CDR3 nucleotides are TGCAGCATAAATCGACAGCCTAACACTGAAGCTTTCTTT. Based on the CDR3 plus reference TRBV29-1 and TRBJ1-1, the full variable domain is SAVISQKPSRDICQRGTSLTIQCQVDSQVTMMFWYRQQPGQSLTLIATANQGSEATYESGFVIDKFPISRPNLTFSTLTVSNMSPEDSSIYLCSINRQPNTEAFFGQGTRLTVV.

This clone was observed a single time. The rearrangement links TRBV7-8 to TRBJ2-1, with 10 bases fitting TRBD2. The CDR3 covers 15 residues. The junction had 4 bases not matched to a gene; V was cut back by 2 bases and J by 6 bases. The germline gives CDR1 SGHVS, CDR2 FQNEAQ. CDR3 sequence: CASSLLAGGGNEQFF. The CDR3 DNA is TGTGCCAGCAGCTTATTAGCGGGAGGAGGCAATGAGCAGTTCTTC.

The chain uses TRBV30 and TRBJ2-7; D is possibly TRBD1 (5 bases). The V gene's germline CDR1 is GTSNPN and CDR2 SVGIG (reference sequence). Trimming pared 0 bases from V and 6 bases from J, leaving 15 bases between. The CDR3 is 14 amino acids. The CDR3, as DNA: TGTGCCTGGAGTGTACGGCAGGGATCATCCGAGCAGTACTTC. It specifies CAWSVRQGSSEQYF.

The genes are TRBV5-1 and TRBJ2-1, with D possibly matching TRBD2 (5 bases). Germline V lookup: CDR1 SGHRS, CDR2 YFSETQ. CDR3 length: 12 residues. V lost 2 bases, J lost 9 bases, and 9 bases lay in between. The chain's CDR3 is CASSLGGGEQFF. The CDR3 DNA is TGCGCCAGCAGCTTAGGAGGCGGTGAGCAGTTCTTC. The complete variable domain, with remaining parts taken from reference TRBV5-1 and TRBJ2-1, reads KAGVTQTPRYLIKTRGQQVTLSCSPISGHRSVSWYQQTPGQGLQFLFEYFSETQRNKGNFPGRFSGRQFSNSRSEMNVSTLELGDSALYLCASSLGGGEQFFGPGTRLTVL.

This chain's CDR3 is CASSEAAGYSNQPQHF. The CDR3 DNA follows: TGTGCCAGCAGTGAAGCTGCAGGGTATAGCAATCAGCCCCAGCATTTT. This chain connects TRBV6-1 to TRBJ1-5; perhaps TRBD1 as D (5 bases). Trimming left V 0 bases short and J 0 bases short, with 9 bases between. In germline, CDR1 is MNHNS, CDR2 SASEGT. This CDR3 comprises 16 residues.

The chain combines TRBV11-3 with TRBJ2-3; a weak D match, TRBD1 (5 bases). The CDR3 runs to 13 residues. The germline V and J ends were trimmed by 5 bases and 7 bases, with 13 bases remaining between them. The germline CDR1 and CDR2 sequences are SGHNT and YENEEA. The CDR3 is CASSLTASYTQYF. The CDR3, as DNA: TGTGCCAGCAGCCTGACAGCATCCTATACGCAGTATTTT.

The chain couples TRBV25-1 to TRBJ2-2; 10 bases are shared with TRBD1. This CDR3 region has 15 residues. CDR1 and CDR2 from the germline V gene are MGHDK and SYGVNS. V lost 7 bases, J lost 3 bases, and 5 bases stayed unmatched. The CDR3 here is CASTRTGGYTGELFF. The CDR3 DNA reads as TGTGCCAGCACTCGGACAGGGGGGTACACCGGGGAGCTGTTTTTT.

V and J are TRBV25-1 and TRBJ2-1, with 8 bases matching TRBD2. The CDR3 consists of 13 residues. With 4 bases clipped from V and 12 bases from J, the junction kept 8 bases outside the gene matches. Germline V gene sequence: CDR1 MGHDK, CDR2 SYGVNS. The CDR3: CASSVREGPGQFF. The CDR3 nucleotides are TGTGCCAGCAGTGTCCGGGAGGGGCCCGGGCAGTTCTTC.

The gene calls are TRBV9 and TRBJ2-1; a possible D gene is TRBD2 (5 bases). V was shortened by 4 bases and J by 6 bases, with 23 bases between the two germline ends. CDR3 length: 17 residues. Germline-derived CDR1 and CDR2 are SGDLS and YYNGEE. The CDR3 coding sequence is TGTGCCAGCAGCAACCCCCAAGGGTGGGAGTTGATCAATGAGCAGTTCTTC. This codes for CASSNPQGWELINEQFF.

The V call is TRBV6-1, the J call TRBJ2-7, with a tentative D call TRBD1 (6 bases). The V end lost 1 base, the J end lost 7 bases, and 14 bases lay between the germline ends. The CDR3 is 14 amino acids. The germline V gene encodes CDR1 MNHNS and CDR2 SASEGT. CDR3 residues: CASSEVWTAPEQYF. CDR3 DNA: TGTGCCAGCAGTGAAGTCTGGACAGCTCCTGAGCAGTACTTC.

J is TRBJ1-2 and V is TRBV14, with 7 positions matching TRBD1. This CDR3 has 14 amino acids. J gave up 4 bases and V 4 bases, and 6 bases lay outside the gene matches. The germline V gene encodes CDR1 SGHDN and CDR2 FVKESK. CDR3 region: CASSLQGSIYGYTF. In nucleotides, the CDR3 is TGTGCCAGCAGCCTACAGGGGTCTATCTATGGCTACACCTTC.

The chain joins TRBV18 to TRBJ2-2, with no clear D. CDR3 size: 12 residues. V lost 7 bases, J lost 7 bases, and 10 bases lay in between. Germline CDR1 reads KGHSH; CDR2 reads LQKENI. The CDR3 is CASFREDGELFF. In DNA form, the CDR3 reads TGTGCCAGCTTTCGAGAGGACGGGGAGCTGTTTTTT.

This clone occurred once. The chain uses TRBV5-8 and TRBJ2-6, with a tentative D call TRBD1 (5 bases). Germline loops: CDR1 SGHTS, CDR2 YDEGEE. With 2 bases removed from V and 0 bases from J, the gap between germline ends came to 6 bases. The length of the CDR3 is 15 residues. This CDR3 reads CASSFDSSGANVLTF. The CDR3 nucleotides are TGTGCCAGCAGCTTCGACAGCTCTGGGGCCAACGTCCTGACTTTC.

The J gene is TRBJ2-1, the V gene TRBV7-3, with D unresolved. V was shortened by 5 bases and J by 1 base, with 6 bases between the two germline ends. CDR3 length: 13 amino acids. Germline-derived CDR1 and CDR2 are SGHTA and FQGTGA. The CDR3 DNA reads as TGTGCCAGCAGCCCCGGGTCCTACAATGAGCAGTTCTTC. Translating it yields CASSPGSYNEQFF.

The rearrangement links TRBV7-9 to TRBJ2-7; 8 nucleotides align to TRBD1. The CDR3 has 14 amino acids. After removal of 5 bases from V and 0 bases from J, the junction contained 3 bases not matched to a gene. CDR1 and CDR2 from the germline V gene are SEHNR and FQNEAQ (reference sequence). CDR3: CASSVDRVSYEQYF. For the CDR3, the DNA is TGTGCCAGCAGCGTGGACAGGGTCTCCTACGAGCAGTACTTC.

The V gene is TRBV6-5, the J gene TRBJ2-7, with D perhaps matching TRBD1 (5 bases). Germline V gene data show CDR1 as MNHEY and CDR2 as SVGAGI. The CDR3 totals 14 residues. The CDR3 DNA is TGTGCGAGCGCTGAAGGCCACCCCAGGGACGAGCAGTACTTC. Its translation: CASAEGHPRDEQYF.

This chain links TRBV2 with TRBJ1-1, with unresolved D. The CDR3 has 14 amino acids. With 1 base removed from V and 1 base from J, the gap between germline ends came to 7 bases. Looked up from germline, CDR1 is SNHLY and CDR2 is FYNNEI. The CDR3 sequence: CASSEDIWNTEAFF. The CDR3 bases are TGTGCCAGCAGTGAAGACATCTGGAACACTGAAGCTTTCTTT.

The rearrangement links TRBV28 to TRBJ2-7; the match to TRBD2 covers 9 bases. Per germline, CDR1 MDHEN and CDR2 SYDVKM. Trimming took 2 bases from V and 1 from J; bases not matched to a gene: 0. This CDR3 is built from 14 residues. For the CDR3, the DNA is TGTGCCAGCAGTTTAACTAGCGGGTCCTACGAGCAGTACTTC. Translating gives CASSLTSGSYEQYF.

This clone was picked up one time. The J gene is TRBJ1-4, the V gene TRBV6-5; D ambiguous. The CDR3 contains 15 residues. Germline assignment: CDR1 MNHEY and CDR2 SVGAGI. V gave up 7 bases and J gave up 3 bases, with 15 bases separating them. CDR3 bases: TGTGCCAGCAACCCCCGGGGAGGGCCTAATGAAAAACTGTTTTTT. Translating gives CASNPRGGPNEKLFF.

This clone was seen a single time. The chain joins TRBV6-1 to TRBJ2-3; D is uncertain. The germline V gene has CDR1 MNHNS and CDR2 SASEGT. The V end was cut by 2 bases, the J end by 1 base, with 13 bases between. The CDR3 extends over 16 amino acids. The CDR3 loop is CASSENYWRGTDTQYF. DNA of the CDR3: TGTGCCAGCAGTGAAAATTATTGGAGAGGCACAGATACGCAGTATTTT.

The chain employs TRBV9 and TRBJ2-2; D is ambiguous. Germline CDR1 and CDR2: SGDLS and YYNGEE. Trimming stripped 0 bases from V and 5 bases from J, with 14 bases between. This CDR3 region has 16 residues. The CDR3 here is CASSVAWLVGTGELFF. In DNA, the CDR3 is TGTGCCAGCAGCGTAGCGTGGCTAGTGGGTACCGGGGAGCTGTTTTTT.